This T cell receptor (beta chain) is drawn from a study of long-term antiretroviral therapy in people with HIV. Germline V gives CDR1 SGHDT, CDR2 YYEEEE. The CDR3 contains 14 residues. Between the trimmed V and J ends, which lost 6 bases and 8 bases, there was a span of 17 bases. The immunoSEQ assay was v3.0, run at survey level. Sequencing was performed with immunoSEQ multiplex PCR; in TCRdb, only in-frame clones are kept and a portion is missing. This table has about 38,000 clones, around 80% appearing once. This chain links TRBV5-6 with TRBJ2-2; perhaps TRBD2 as D (6 bases). This TCR was sampled from a man aged 18 to 29 with HIV. Material: unsorted PBMCs, obtained 1.5 years after starting antiretroviral therapy. CDR3: CASTFGSEGGELFF. The CDR3 region has the DNA TGTGCCAGCACCTTCGGGTCGGAGGGAGGGGAGCTGTTTTTT. Full variable domain (outside the CDR3, taken from reference TRBV5-6 and TRBJ2-2): DAGVTQSPTHLIKTRGQQVTLRCSPKSGHDTVSWYQQALGQGPQFIFQYYEEEERQRGNFPDRFSGHQFPNYSSELNVNALLLGDSALYLCASTFGSEGGELFFGEGSRLTVL.